This T cell receptor beta chain was found in a study of neurological immune-mediated disorders. General study results and limits: CDR3 amino acid sequences of expanded clones were not shared across subjects, a result suggesting private repertoires in all groups.

V lost 3 bases, J lost 2 bases, and 8 bases stayed unmatched. The V gene's germline CDR1 is SGHRS and CDR2 YFSETQ. The CDR3 sequence is 15 residues long. From the 5' RACE reads, TCRdb called clonotypes with MiXCR, one entry per CDR3 protein. The sample holds roughly 100,000 distinct CDR3 sequences, 3% to 4% seen once. Preparation of the unsorted libraries drew on 2 million PBMCs stored at -80 C. This clonotype was recorded many times. Its antigen is currently unknown. The sequenced sample was PBMCs. J is TRBJ2-7 and V is TRBV5-1; 7 bases are shared with TRBD2. This clonotype was sampled from a woman in her late teens or twenties with multiple sclerosis. The CDR3 bases are TGCGCCAGCAGCTGGGGGGGATTAGGGACCTACGAGCAGTACTTC. Amino acids: CASSWGGLGTYEQYF.